Below, 25 T cell receptor beta chains from the same sample are listed, as sequenced in a study of Tregs in tolerant kidney transplant recipients. Mixed chimerism was transient after nonmyeloablative marrow transplants from related graft donors. Method: immunoSEQ multiplex PCR; TCRdb's copy keeps in-frame clones and lacks some. The sample has some 29,000 clones; the top ten hold roughly 1.9%. The sample was CD4+ T cells from blood (PBMCs), taken 24 months after the transplant. All receptors come from a human patient who received a combined kidney and bone marrow transplant. Certain T cells may be donor cells from the graft.

With respect to this clone: The read is 3 residues too short to cover the CDR3 end, so that end is filled in from the germline J gene. J is TRBJ1-5 and V is TRBV30; a possible D gene is TRBD1 (5 bases). This CDR3 is built from 16 residues. In germline, CDR1 is GTSNPN, CDR2 SVGIG (reference sequence). V was pared by 2 bases and J by 0 bases, with 14 bases between. CDR3 sequence reads: CAWSIRGAGSNQPQHF. CDR3 DNA, as far as it was read: TGTGCCTGGAGTATTAGAGGGGCCGGTAGCAATCAGCCC.

To note about this clone: Coverage ceases 3 residues before the CDR3 finishes, and the germline J gene fills in the end. The chain carries TRBV7-6 and TRBJ2-7; weak D call: TRBD2 (6 bases). The CDR3 has 14 residues. Germline V CDR1 and CDR2: SGHVS, FNYEAQ. V lost 2 bases and J 2 bases, leaving 10 bases between the germline ends. CDR3 DNA, as far as it was read: TGTGCCAGCAGCTTAAGGGGACTTCCCTACGAG. It encodes CASSLRGLPYE. The full CDR3 reads CASSLRGLPYEQYF.

As regards this clone: Sequencing ends 3 residues short of the CDR3 end; the germline J gene provides the rest. The chain couples TRBV6-2 or TRBV6-3 to TRBJ2-3; 7 positions agree with TRBD2. CDR1 and CDR2 from the germline V gene are MNHEY and SVGEGT. The CDR3 has 16 residues. The ends lost 0 bases at V and 2 bases at J; junction bases unmatched: 5. The covered CDR3 bases are TGTGCCAGCAGTTACTCGTGGCGGGAGCCCACAGATACG. Translation gives CASSYSWREPTDT. The CDR3 reads in full as CASSYSWREPTDTQYF.

About this clone: Coverage ceases 3 residues before the CDR3 finishes, and the germline J gene fills in the end. V and J are TRBV20-1 and TRBJ2-7; 7 bases match TRBD2. With V trimmed by 0 bases and J by 0 bases, 8 bases remained unmatched. Germline lookup yields CDR1 DFQATT and CDR2 SNEGSKA (reference sequence). CDR3 size: 16 residues. CDR3 in amino acids: CSARDWRENHSYEQYF. CDR3 DNA, as far as it was read: TGCAGTGCTAGAGATTGGCGGGAGAACCACTCCTACGAG.

On this clone: The CDR3 goes on 3 residues after the read ends, and that part is filled in from the germline J gene. The chain couples TRBV11-3 to TRBJ2-3; 10 positions match TRBD2. The CDR3 spans 15 residues. Germline CDR1 SGHNT, CDR2 YENEEA. V lost 5 bases, J lost 5 bases, and 7 bases stayed unmatched. The sequenced part of the CDR3 DNA is TGTGCCAGCAGCATCGGAGCGGGAGGGAAAGATACG. This encodes CASSIGAGGKDT. The CDR3 in full is CASSIGAGGKDTQYF.

As to this clone: The read is 3 residues too short to cover the CDR3 end, so that end is filled in from the germline J gene. This sequence joins TRBV5-1 and TRBJ2-3, with D perhaps TRBD1 (6 bases). Germline lookup yields CDR1 SGHRS and CDR2 YFSETQ. Trimming removed 0 bases at V and 3 bases at J, with 14 bases between. This CDR3 spans 16 amino acids. The CDR3 sequence: CASSLVRDKATDTQYF. The part of the CDR3 DNA that was read is TGCGCCAGCAGCTTGGTCCGGGACAAGGCAACAGATACG.

About this clone itself: The DNA ends 3 residues before the CDR3 does, and the rest of the CDR3 is filled in from the germline J gene. This rearrangement joins TRBV18 to TRBJ1-1; no firm D call. CDR3 length: 14 residues. CDR1 KGHSH and CDR2 LQKENI come from the germline V gene. The covered CDR3 bases are TGTGCCAGCTCACCGCAGACACATCTGAGGGAA. It is translated as CASSPQTHLRE. The full-length CDR3 reads as CASSPQTHLREAFF. Full variable domain (missing parts from reference TRBV18 and TRBJ1-1): NAGVMQNPRHLVRRRGQEARLRCSPMKGHSHVYWYRQLPEEGLKFMVYLQKENIIDESGMPKERFSAEFPKEGPSILRIQQVVRGDSAAYFCASSPQTHLREAFFGQGTRLTVV.

To note about this clone: Read sequence stops 3 residues before the CDR3 end, and the germline J gene provides the missing end. The chain couples TRBV19 to TRBJ2-3; 7 bases are a match to TRBD2. The V segment lost 5 bases and the J segment 0 bases; nucleotides outside the gene matches: 5. The CDR3 sequence is 15 residues long. Germline CDR1 reads LNHDA; CDR2 reads SQIVND (reference sequence). This CDR3 reads CASSSTSRSTDTQYF. The CDR3 DNA, read in part, is TGTGCCAGTAGTTCGACTAGCAGAAGCACAGATACG.

A note on this clone: The read is 3 residues too short to cover the CDR3 end, so that end is filled in from the germline J gene. J is TRBJ1-4 and V is TRBV29-1; D gene ambiguous. The CDR3 sequence is 12 residues long. With 4 bases removed from V and 4 bases from J, the gap between germline ends came to 7 bases. Germline CDR1 is SQVTM and CDR2 is ANQGSEA. The chain's CDR3 is CSVGGRNEKLFF. CDR3 DNA (partial): TGCAGCGTTGGAGGGCGTAATGAAAAA.

For this clone: Coverage ceases 3 residues before the CDR3 finishes, and the germline J gene fills in the end. V and J are TRBV19 and TRBJ2-3; 10 nucleotides match TRBD2. Germline V gene lookup returns CDR1 LNHDA and CDR2 SQIVND (reference sequence). This CDR3 contains 16 residues. Losses at the gene ends were 1 base for V and 4 bases for J; bases not matched to a gene: 5. The CDR3 spells CASSIVASGGPDTQYF. Incomplete CDR3 DNA: TGTGCCAGTAGTATAGTGGCTAGCGGGGGACCAGATACG.

CDR3 DNA (partial): TGTGCCAGCAGCTTCCAGGGGAAGATTTACGAG. This sequence encodes CASSFQGKIYE. The complete CDR3 protein is CASSFQGKIYEQYF. V and J are TRBV5-5 and TRBJ2-7, with D perhaps matching TRBD1 (6 bases). With the read ending 3 residues before the CDR3 end, the germline J gene is used to fill in that end. This CDR3 contains 14 residues. Germline V lookup: CDR1 SGHKS, CDR2 YYEKEE (reference sequence). Between the trimmed V and J ends, which lost 2 bases and 4 bases, there was a span of 13 bases.

Remarks on this clone: The CDR3 goes on 3 residues after the read ends, and that part is filled in from the germline J gene. The chain couples TRBV6-1 to TRBJ2-3, with D possibly being TRBD1 (5 bases). Germline CDR1 is MNHNS and CDR2 is SASEGT. V dropped 4 bases and J dropped 0 bases, with 14 bases sitting between them. The length of the CDR3 is 16 residues. CDR3 loop: CASSGGRVYSTDTQYF. CDR3 bases read: TGTGCCAGCAGTGGGGGCAGGGTTTATAGCACAGATACG.

With regard to this clone: Other nucleotide sequences from this sample produce the same CDR3. The DNA read from the CDR3 is TGCAGTGCCCAACTAGCGGGAAGCACAGATACG. This encodes CSAQLAGSTDT. The entire CDR3 reads CSAQLAGSTDTQYF. This sequence joins TRBV20-1 and TRBJ2-3, with 10 bases identical to TRBD2. Sequencing ends 3 residues short of the CDR3 end; the germline J gene provides the rest. Trimming at V came to 6 bases and at J to 0 bases, leaving 3 bases not matched to a gene. Germline loops: CDR1 DFQATT, CDR2 SNEGSKA (reference sequence). The CDR3 covers 14 residues.

In the case of this clone: The read terminates 3 residues before the CDR3 end, so the remaining end is supplied by the germline J gene. The V call is TRBV11-3, the J call TRBJ2-7, with 9 positions matching TRBD2. Germline V lookup: CDR1 SGHNT, CDR2 YENEEA. V was pared by 5 bases and J by 3 bases, with 2 bases of the junction left unmatched. This CDR3 spans 13 amino acids. The CDR3 bases that were read are TGTGCCAGCAGCGTTAGCGGGAGCTACGAG. Protein sequence: CASSVSGSYE. The full CDR3 protein reads CASSVSGSYEQYF.

As regards this clone: The sequence runs out 3 residues before the end of the CDR3; the remainder is reconstructed from the germline J gene. The V and J genes are TRBV20-1 and TRBJ2-5; 9 nucleotides match TRBD1. The trim removed 6 bases at V and 7 bases at J, leaving 9 bases unmatched. Germline V lookup: CDR1 DFQATT, CDR2 SNEGSKA (reference sequence). This CDR3 comprises 13 residues. The CDR3 is CSARGQGGGTQYF. The part of the CDR3 DNA that was read is TGCAGTGCCCGGGGACAGGGAGGAGGGACC.

Note on this clone: Read data end 3 residues before the CDR3 end; the end is taken from the germline J gene. This chain uses TRBV30 with TRBJ2-2; a possible D gene is TRBD1 (6 bases). Germline-derived CDR1 and CDR2 are GTSNPN and SVGIG (reference sequence). Trimming pared 0 bases from V and 6 bases from J, leaving 20 bases between. The CDR3 contains 17 residues. CDR3 bases read: TGTGCCTGGAGTGTTGCCGTATCTACAGGGTCGTCCGGGGAG. Its translation: CAWSVAVSTGSSGE. The CDR3 in its entirety is CAWSVAVSTGSSGELFF.

Remarks on this clone: The CDR3 end falls 3 residues outside the read, so it is completed with the germline J gene. The chain carries TRBV4-1 and TRBJ2-4; 7 bases match TRBD2. The CDR3 is 16 residues long. Germline CDR1 MGHRA, CDR2 YSYEKL. V gave up 4 bases and J gave up 4 bases; unmatched junction bases: 10. CDR3 in amino acids: CASSPGGGLQKNIQYF. The sequenced part of the CDR3 DNA is TGCGCCAGCAGCCCTGGGGGGGGGTTGCAGAAAAACATT.

As concerns this clone: The read finishes 3 residues shy of the CDR3 end, and the germline J gene is used to complete it. V usage is TRBV2 and J usage is TRBJ1-4; TRBD1 might be the D (6 bases). This CDR3 has 13 amino acids. The germline V gene has CDR1 SNHLY and CDR2 FYNNEI. Deletions cut 4 bases from V and 7 bases from J, with 10 bases between. The chain's CDR3 is CASSGGTLEKLFF. The covered CDR3 bases are TGTGCCAGCAGTGGAGGGACACTTGAAAAA.

A word on this clone: The read terminates 3 residues ahead of where the CDR3 ends, so the germline J gene completes it. The chain uses TRBV28 and TRBJ2-7; a weak D match, TRBD1 (5 bases). V dropped 6 bases and J dropped 4 bases, with 16 bases sitting between them. This CDR3 comprises 14 residues. CDR1 and CDR2 from the germline V gene are MDHEN and SYDVKM. The CDR3 here is CASSLALQVYEQYF. The CDR3 DNA, read in part, is TGTGCCAGCAGCCTTGCCCTACAGGTTTACGAG.

Worth noting for this clone: The CDR3 extends 3 residues past the end of the read, so its final part is completed from the germline J gene. The chain employs TRBV20-1 and TRBJ2-3; 7 bases map to TRBD2. Germline assignment: CDR1 DFQATT and CDR2 SNEGSKA (reference sequence). This CDR3 region has 15 residues. V lost 6 bases to trimming and J lost 2 bases; unmatched junction nucleotides: 11. CDR3 loop: CSATTPGLLTDTQYF. Incomplete CDR3 DNA: TGCAGTGCAACGACTCCGGGACTACTCACAGATACG.

Here the CDR3 reads CASSPGQGAASPLHF. The CDR3 DNA, read in part, is TGTGCCAGCAGCCCCGGCCAAGGGGCAGCCTCACCC. The chain couples TRBV5-6 to TRBJ1-6; D might be TRBD1 (5 bases). The read gets to within 3 residues of the CDR3 end, and the germline J gene fills in the rest. This CDR3 is 15 amino acids long. Germline loops: CDR1 SGHDT, CDR2 YYEEEE. Trimming cost V 4 bases and J 10 bases, with 18 bases left between them.

About this clone itself: The read falls 3 residues short of the CDR3 end, and the missing part is taken from the germline J gene. The rearrangement links TRBV7-9 to TRBJ2-7; 8 positions agree with TRBD2. Germline values: CDR1 SEHNR, CDR2 FQNEAQ (reference sequence). The length of the CDR3 is 14 residues. J lost 0 bases, V lost 5 bases, and 3 bases had no gene match. CDR3 bases read: TGTGCCAGCAGCCGAAGCGGGAGCTCCTACGAG. Translation: CASSRSGSSYE. The complete CDR3 protein is CASSRSGSSYEQYF.

Comments on this clone: The read terminates 3 residues before the CDR3 end, so the remaining end is supplied by the germline J gene. The rearrangement joins TRBV20-1 to TRBJ1-1, with D perhaps matching TRBD1 (6 bases). CDR3 length: 13 residues. The V end was cut by 6 bases, the J end by 0 bases, with 11 bases between. Looked up from germline, CDR1 is DFQATT and CDR2 is SNEGSKA (reference sequence). The sequenced part of the CDR3 DNA is TGCAGTGCCCTGGACAGAATGAACACTGAA. Translated, it gives CSALDRMNTE. The full CDR3 reads CSALDRMNTEAFF.

Comment on this clone: With the read ending 3 residues before the CDR3 end, the germline J gene is used to fill in that end. V gene TRBV10-3 combines with J gene TRBJ2-7; no firm D call. The CDR3 runs 11 residues. V lost 6 bases, J lost 1 base, and 4 bases lay in between. Germline V gene data show CDR1 as ENHRY and CDR2 as SYGVKD. The CDR3 DNA, read in part, is TGTGCCATCAGCCAATCCTACGAG. Residues: CAISQSYE. The complete CDR3 protein is CAISQSYEQYF.

On this clone itself: The DNA ends 3 residues before the CDR3 does, and the rest of the CDR3 is filled in from the germline J gene. The chain carries TRBV7-2 and TRBJ1-1, with D tentatively TRBD1 (6 bases). Germline V lookup: CDR1 SGHTA, CDR2 FQGNSA. Trimming cost V 1 base and J 1 base, with 7 bases left between them. CDR3 length equals 14 residues. This CDR3 is CASSLEQGNTEAFF. CDR3 DNA, as far as it was read: TGTGCCAGCAGCTTAGAACAGGGGAACACTGAA.